This TCR beta chain was identified in a study of OX40 agonist ivuxolimab in advanced cancers. Study information: From roughly 20 to 90 years was the age range, with a mean of about 56 years, and around 83% were male.

Of note for this clone: Its antigen remains unidentified.

Patients were excluded for autoimmune disease history or systemic immunosuppression. Study observations and caveats: Among patients with partial responses at 0.1-3.0 mg/kg, clonal expansion was among the lowest.

Sequencing was performed with immunoSEQ multiplex PCR; in TCRdb, only in-frame clones are kept and a portion is missing. The table shows around 12,000 clones, with about 79% occurring only once. The germline V and J ends were trimmed by 6 bases and 3 bases, with 12 bases remaining between them. Germline loops: CDR1 KGHSH, CDR2 LQKENI. The CDR3 covers 14 residues. The clonotype was recovered from an adult with an advanced solid tumor such as melanoma, head and neck, liver or kidney cancer. The sequencing here drew on CD4+ or CD8+ T cells sorted from blood, taken in a trial of the OX40 agonist ivuxolimab. The chain recombines TRBV18 with TRBJ2-1, with D tentatively TRBD1 (6 bases). CDR3 residues: CASSYRANYNEQFF. CDR3 DNA: TGTGCCAGCTCGTACAGGGCGAACTACAATGAGCAGTTCTTC.